These T cell receptor beta chains were read from a single sample in a study of memory CD4+ T cells and cytomegalovirus serostatus. Some clones are missing from TCRdb's copy, which holds only in-frame ones; the method was immunoSEQ multiplex PCR. Of about 58,000 clones detected, under 90% appear once; the ten largest clones hold just under 0.5%. Sequenced material: memory CD4+ T cells from blood. These receptor sequences come from an adult in good health and CMV-seronegative. Some clones in this sample may be carry-over from other donors' samples. CDR3s include the opening cysteine and the closing phenylalanine or tryptophan. D genes are given only for firm matches. Clone size is not always given. Where it is, it says once, few, many or a class for expanded clones.

CASTTRGPSTEAFF	TGTGCCAGCACTACCAGGGGGCCGAGCACTGAAGCTTTCTTT	NA	TRBJ1-1	TRBD1	TRBV2
CASSLVKGNQPQHF	TGTGCCAGCAGTCTGGTAAAGGGCAATCAGCCCCAGCATTTT	once	TRBJ1-5	NA	TRBV27
CASSLIPLPRDASGNTIYF	TGTGCCAGCAGTTTAATTCCTTTACCAAGGGACGCATCTGGAAACACCATATATTTT	NA	TRBJ1-3	NA	TRBV28
CASSPVGTGNTGELFF	TGCGCCAGCAGCCCTGTGGGGACAGGGAACACCGGGGAGCTGTTTTTT	NA	TRBJ2-2	TRBD1	TRBV4-1
CASSVEGGRSYEQYF	TGTGCCAGCAGCGTAGAAGGGGGTCGTTCCTACGAGCAGTACTTC	NA	TRBJ2-7	NA	TRBV9
CASSPRGEQYF	TGTGCCAGCAGCCCGCGGGGAGAGCAGTACTTC	NA	TRBJ2-7	NA	TRBV7-2
CASSPKTREETQYF	TGTGCCAGCTCACCCAAGACTAGGGAAGAGACCCAGTACTTC	NA	TRBJ2-5	NA	TRBV18
CASSFTGDGNTIYF	TGTGCCAGCAGCTTTACAGGGGACGGAAACACCATATATTTT	NA	TRBJ1-3	TRBD1	TRBV9
CASSSGTSGSRAQYF	TGTGCCAGCAGTTCCGGGACTAGCGGGAGTAGGGCGCAGTATTTT	NA	TRBJ2-3	TRBD2	TRBV27
CASSLRLAGNNEQFF	TGTGCCAGCAGCTTACGGCTAGCGGGAAACAATGAGCAGTTCTTC	NA	TRBJ2-1	TRBD2	TRBV11-3
CSVQGSNYGYTF	TGCAGCGTACAGGGTTCTAACTATGGCTACACCTTC	NA	TRBJ1-2	NA	TRBV29-1
CASSLVSGQGAEAFF	TGTGCCAGCAGCTTAGTTTCGGGACAGGGGGCTGAAGCTTTCTTT	NA	TRBJ1-1	TRBD1	TRBV7-9
CASSYGGGKTDTQYF	TGTGCCAGCAGTTACGGGGGGGGGAAGACAGATACGCAGTATTTT	NA	TRBJ2-3	TRBD2	TRBV6-5
CALTKGQPQHF	TGTGCCCTGACGAAGGGCCAGCCCCAGCATTTT	NA	TRBJ1-5	NA	TRBV5-6
CASRATNLLREQYF	TGTGCCAGCAGGGCGACTAACCTCCTCAGGGAGCAGTACTTC	NA	TRBJ2-7	NA	TRBV6-1
CASSEWGWGGSYEQYF	TGCGCCAGCAGTGAGTGGGGTTGGGGAGGGTCCTACGAGCAGTACTTC	few	TRBJ2-7	TRBD2	TRBV10-2
CASRLAGARPNEQFF	TGCGCCAGCAGGTTAGCGGGAGCGAGGCCCAATGAGCAGTTCTTC	NA	TRBJ2-1	TRBD2	TRBV10-2
CASSLAGAFQETQYF	TGTGCCAGCAGCTTAGCGGGAGCTTTCCAAGAGACCCAGTACTTC	once	TRBJ2-5	NA	TRBV7-2
CASSFGQGIDGYTF	TGTGCCAGCAGCTTCGGACAGGGGATCGATGGCTACACCTTC	NA	TRBJ1-2	TRBD1	TRBV5-4
CATSAAPAQSSGNTIYF	TGTGCCACCAGCGCCGCACCCGCGCAGTCCTCTGGAAACACCATATATTTT	once	TRBJ1-3	NA	TRBV15
CASSPPARNSYEQYF	TGTGCCAGCTCACCACCGGCCAGAAACTCCTACGAGCAGTACTTC	NA	TRBJ2-7	NA	TRBV18
CASSVYRGDGYTF	TGTGCCAGCAGTGTCTACAGGGGGGATGGCTACACCTTC	few	TRBJ1-2	TRBD1	TRBV25-1
CASSPGAGGSYGDTQYF	TGTGCCAGCTCACCTGGCGCGGGAGGGAGTTATGGAGATACGCAGTATTTT	NA	TRBJ2-3	TRBD2	TRBV18
CASSRTGVHTEAFF	TGTGCCAGCAGCCGGACAGGGGTGCACACTGAAGCTTTCTTT	once	TRBJ1-1	TRBD1	TRBV28
CASSPSRDRQPQHF	TGTGCCAGCAGCCCCAGCCGCGATAGGCAGCCCCAGCATTTT	NA	TRBJ1-5	NA	TRBV28
CASRQLRDLRNQPQHF	TGTGCCAGCAGACAACTCCGGGACTTAAGAAATCAGCCCCAGCATTTT	NA	TRBJ1-5	NA	TRBV28
CASRSGTAYGYTF	TGTGCCAGCAGGTCGGGGACAGCCTATGGCTACACCTTC	NA	TRBJ1-2	TRBD1	TRBV6-1
CASGKTGPIGQPQHF	TGTGCCAGCGGAAAGACAGGACCTATTGGTCAGCCCCAGCATTTT	NA	TRBJ1-5	NA	TRBV27
CASSFSSGGETQYF	TGTGCCAGCAGCTTCTCTAGCGGCGGAGAGACCCAGTACTTC	NA	TRBJ2-5	TRBD2	TRBV7-3
CASSVEQYNSPLHF	TGTGCCAGCAGCGTAGAACAGTATAATTCACCCCTCCACTTT	NA	TRBJ1-6	NA	TRBV9
CASSLVIGQPQHF	TGTGCCAGCAGTTTAGTCATCGGGCAGCCCCAGCATTTT	NA	TRBJ1-5	NA	TRBV28
CASSKKDLANTIYF	TGTGCCAGCAGCAAGAAAGACCTTGCAAACACCATATATTTT	NA	TRBJ1-3	NA	TRBV21-1
CASGQNYGYTF	TGTGCCAGCGGACAGAACTATGGCTACACCTTC	NA	TRBJ1-2	NA	TRBV25-1
CASIGLQGSGANVLTF	TGTGCCAGCATTGGCCTTCAGGGGTCTGGGGCCAACGTCCTGACTTTC	NA	TRBJ2-6	NA	TRBV28
CASKLAGVVTDTQYF	TGTGCCAGCAAGCTAGCGGGAGTCGTAACAGATACGCAGTATTTT	once	TRBJ2-3	TRBD2	TRBV2
CASSLADRGGYTF	TGTGCCAGCAGCTTAGCAGACAGGGGGGGCTACACCTTC	once	TRBJ1-2	TRBD1	TRBV7-9
CACGQAWEQYF	TGTGCCTGCGGCCAAGCGTGGGAGCAGTACTTC	NA	TRBJ2-7	NA	TRBV30
CASSLGLAGYNEQFF	TGTGCCAGCAGCTTAGGACTAGCGGGATACAATGAGCAGTTCTTC	NA	TRBJ2-1	TRBD2	TRBV7-3
CASSVQASGRGEQYF	TGTGCCAGCAGTGTGCAGGCTAGCGGGAGAGGGGAGCAGTACTTC	NA	TRBJ2-7	TRBD2	TRBV25-1
CASSLGEGLRADTQYF	TGTGCCAGCAGCTTAGGGGAGGGACTGCGCGCAGATACGCAGTATTTT	NA	TRBJ2-3	TRBD2	TRBV7-2
CASSPRTSGGTGELFF	TGCGCCAGCAGCCCTAGGACTAGCGGAGGCACCGGGGAGCTGTTTTTT	NA	TRBJ2-2	TRBD2	TRBV5-1
CASSDLAKNIQYF	TGTGCCAGCAGTGACTTAGCCAAAAACATTCAGTACTTC	NA	TRBJ2-4	NA	TRBV2
CAARGSSYNEQFF	TGTGCAGCGCGAGGTAGCTCCTACAATGAGCAGTTCTTC	NA	TRBJ2-1	NA	TRBV6-5
CSAGGGLGSNQPQHF	TGCAGCGCTGGAGGGGGGCTGGGGAGCAATCAGCCCCAGCATTTT	NA	TRBJ1-5	NA	TRBV29-1
CASSQDRGGDNTGELFF	TGCGCCAGCAGCCAAGATCGGGGCGGGGACAACACCGGGGAGCTGTTTTTT	NA	TRBJ2-2	NA	TRBV4-3
CAWSRSRANEKLFF	TGTGCCTGGAGCCGTTCGCGGGCTAATGAAAAACTGTTTTTT	NA	TRBJ1-4	NA	TRBV30
CASSRAGLYEQYF	TGCGCCAGCAGCCGAGCCGGCCTCTACGAGCAGTACTTC	NA	TRBJ2-7	NA	TRBV4-1
CASSPGVVAGVSDEQFF	TGCGCCAGCAGCCCGGGGGTGGTCGCGGGAGTTAGCGATGAGCAGTTCTTC	NA	TRBJ2-1	TRBD2	TRBV5-1
CASSPKYEQYF	TGTGCCAGCAGTCCCAAATACGAGCAGTACTTC	NA	TRBJ2-7	NA	TRBV27
CASSLGQVGGVEQYF	TGTGCCAGCTCACTAGGACAGGTTGGTGGGGTCGAGCAGTACTTC	NA	TRBJ2-7	TRBD1	TRBV18
CASSSDQPQHF	TGTGCCAGCAGTAGCGATCAGCCCCAGCATTTT	NA	TRBJ1-5	NA	TRBV28
CASSLIPGNSNQPQHF	TGTGCCAGCAGCTTAATCCCAGGAAATAGCAATCAGCCCCAGCATTTT	NA	TRBJ1-5	NA	TRBV7-7
CASSLWYEQFF	TGTGCCAGCAGCCTCTGGTATGAGCAGTTCTTC	NA	TRBJ2-1	NA	TRBV7-8
CASSILGEAPGNQPQHF	TGTGCCAGCAGCATCCTCGGGGAAGCGCCAGGCAATCAGCCCCAGCATTTT	NA	TRBJ1-5	NA	TRBV5-6
CASRLTQGREQYF	TGTGCCAGCAGGCTTACCCAAGGGAGGGAGCAGTACTTC	NA	TRBJ2-7	NA	TRBV27